The 13 T cell receptor beta chains below all came from one sample that was sequenced in a study of blood T cell repertoires in COVID-19. Clones were read by immunoSEQ multiplex PCR, and TCRdb kept only the in-frame ones, dropping some. The top ten hold 0.88% of the sample, which has 190,000 or so clones, just under 90% seen once. Sequencing input: peripheral blood. The receptors shown here come from a woman aged 18-35 years who had recovered from COVID-19.

The chain is built from TRBV6-5 and TRBJ1-3, with no clear D. V was cut by 7 bases and J by 0 bases, with 10 bases left in between. The CDR3 covers 14 residues. Germline CDR1 MNHEY, CDR2 SVGAGI. The CDR3 spells CASMLGGSGNTIYF. CDR3 nucleotide sequence: TGTGCCAGCATGCTAGGAGGCTCTGGAAACACCATATATTTT.

The rearrangement joins TRBV4-1 to TRBJ2-3; D might be TRBD2 (5 bases). V was trimmed by 6 bases and J by 0 bases, leaving 10 bases between them. The CDR3 contains 14 residues. The V gene's germline CDR1 is MGHRA and CDR2 YSYEKL. CDR3 nucleotide sequence: TGCGCCAGCAGATTCCCGGGGAGCACAGATACGCAGTATTTT. Its protein product is CASRFPGSTDTQYF.

This chain connects TRBV5-4 to TRBJ1-2, with D possibly matching TRBD1 (5 bases). CDR1 and CDR2 from the germline V gene are SGHNT and YYREEE (reference sequence). V lost 4 bases and J 4 bases, leaving 20 bases between the germline ends. This CDR3 spans 16 amino acids. CDR3 amino acids: CASSVYQEGRVYGYTF. As DNA, the CDR3 is TGTGCCAGCAGCGTTTATCAGGAGGGGCGAGTCTATGGCTACACCTTC.

The chain is built from TRBV19 and TRBJ2-1, with 12 bases matching TRBD2. Germline V gene lookup returns CDR1 LNHDA and CDR2 SQIVND (reference sequence). V was pared by 8 bases and J by 14 bases, with 10 bases of the junction left unmatched. This CDR3 comprises 13 residues. CDR3 sequence (DNA): TGTGCCAGTGGCCCTAGCGGGAGGGGTTTTGAGTTCTTC. Translating gives CASGPSGRGFEFF.

This clone was detected a few times. The junction does not match germline at one end; this may be a read error. The CDR3 DNA reads as TGCGCCTTAGGGGAGGGGACTGAAGCTTTCTTT. Protein sequence: CALGEGTEAFF. This sequence joins TRBV6-8 and TRBJ1-1; TRBD1 might be the D (5 bases). The CDR3 runs to 11 residues. Germline values: CDR1 MNHGY, CDR2 SAAAGT.

The chain employs TRBV7-9 and TRBJ1-1; no clear D gene. The CDR3 is 13 residues long. Germline values: CDR1 SEHNR, CDR2 FQNEAQ (reference sequence). The germline V and J ends were trimmed by 1 base and 6 bases, with 9 bases remaining between them. Here the CDR3 reads CASSLGESPEAFF. The CDR3, as DNA: TGTGCCAGCAGCTTAGGAGAGTCGCCTGAAGCTTTCTTT.

The chain links TRBV27 to TRBJ1-1; D gene ambiguous. This CDR3 is built from 13 residues. V lost 3 bases and J lost 1, with 6 bases in between. Looked up from germline, CDR1 is MNHEY and CDR2 is SMNVEV (reference sequence). The CDR3, as DNA: TGTGCCAGCAGTTTTACTGGGAACACTGAAGCTTTCTTT. This encodes CASSFTGNTEAFF.

The V call is TRBV7-2, the J call TRBJ1-2, with D perhaps TRBD1 (5 bases). V lost 1 base and J 6 bases, leaving 12 bases between the germline ends. The germline V gene has CDR1 SGHTA and CDR2 FQGNSA. The CDR3 runs 14 residues. This chain's CDR3 is CASSLGGGGDGYTF. The CDR3 nucleotides read TGTGCCAGCAGCTTAGGTGGGGGAGGGGATGGCTACACCTTC.

CDR3 nucleotides: TGTGCCAGCACGGACTACGGGACTAGCACAGATACGCAGTATTTT. It translates to CASTDYGTSTDTQYF. The V gene is TRBV7-2, the J gene TRBJ2-3; TRBD2 might be the D (6 bases). This CDR3 is 15 amino acids long. The V and J ends lost 7 bases and 0 bases respectively, with 14 bases between them. From germline, CDR1 is SGHTA and CDR2 FQGNSA.

The chain joins TRBV3-1 (or the pseudogene TRBV3-2) to TRBJ1-3; no clear D. The germline V and J ends were trimmed by 6 bases and 1 base, with 7 bases remaining between them. The CDR3 is made up of 13 amino acids. Germline CDR1 LGHDT, CDR2 YNNKEL (reference sequence). Here the CDR3 reads CASSPTSGNTIYF. The CDR3 nucleotides are TGTGCCAGCAGTCCCACTTCTGGAAACACCATATATTTT.

V gene TRBV6-2 or TRBV6-3 combines with J gene TRBJ1-2, with D hard to call. V shed 5 bases and J shed 0 bases, with 10 bases lying between them. The germline V gene has CDR1 MNHEY and CDR2 SVGEGT. The CDR3 is 14 residues long. The CDR3 DNA follows: TGTGCCAGCAGTCACGACACACCTAACTATGGCTACACCTTC. It yields the protein CASSHDTPNYGYTF.

The chain combines TRBV5-4 with TRBJ2-1; TRBD1 agrees at 10 bases. CDR1 and CDR2 (germline): SGHNT, YYREEE (reference sequence). The CDR3 length is 15 residues. V lost 4 bases and J lost 4; bases outside the gene matches: 5. The CDR3 here is CASSPRTGGYNEQFF. The CDR3 DNA is TGTGCCAGCAGCCCGAGGACAGGGGGATACAATGAGCAGTTCTTC.

The chain couples TRBV5-5 to TRBJ1-5, with TRBD1 as a possible D gene (5 bases). Germline CDR1 is SGHKS and CDR2 is YYEKEE (reference sequence). V lost 0 bases and J 3 bases, leaving 7 bases between the germline ends. This CDR3 is 14 amino acids long. The CDR3 DNA is TGTGCCAGCAGCTTGGGGACAAACAATCAGCCCCAGCATTTT. Protein product: CASSLGTNNQPQHF. Based on the CDR3 plus reference TRBV5-5 and TRBJ1-5, the full variable domain is DAGVTQSPTHLIKTRGQQVTLRCSPISGHKSVSWYQQVLGQGPQFIFQYYEKEERGRGNFPDRFSARQFPNYSSELNVNALLLGDSALYLCASSLGTNNQPQHFGDGTRLSIL.